This T cell receptor (beta chain) was obtained from a study of CD8+ T cells in alopecia areata. Study summary: Administration of oral tofacitinib to treated patients was at 5 to 10 mg twice daily. The drug, tofacitinib, lasted 6 to 18 months, followed by 6 months off drug. Severity scores in treated patients reflected the percentage of scalp affected.

The sequencing template was cDNA reverse transcribed from extracted RNA. Only in-frame clones appear in the TCRdb table, and some are missing; sequencing was by immunoSEQ multiplex PCR. The sample yields some 170,000 clones, about 55% seen once. The CDR3 is 14 residues long. V gave up 5 bases and J gave up 4 bases, with 9 bases separating them. The germline V gene has CDR1 PRHDT and CDR2 FYEKMQ (reference sequence). Sample treatment: oral pan-JAK inhibitor, 5-10 mg twice daily. Individuals with alopecia areata gave both lesional scalp punch biopsies and peripheral blood for collection. The sequences come from CD8+ T cells sorted from blood, collected at week 24, from a patient treated with tofacitinib. The sequence came from a human donor with alopecia areata. The V and J genes are TRBV13 and TRBJ1-6; D unresolved. CDR3 protein: CASSPGSYNSPLHF. CDR3 sequence (DNA): TGTGCCAGCAGCCCTGGGTCTTATAATTCACCCCTCCACTTT.